Below, 17 T cell receptor beta chains from the same sample are listed, as sequenced in a study of post-analysis software for immune sequencing data. Study outcomes and limitations: There were several TRBV segments more frequent in patients than controls, and TRBV5-6, TRBV5-1 and TRBV20-1 were among them.

Their recognized antigens are unknown. The TCR beta cDNA libraries carried unique molecular identifiers. TCRdb reprocessed the PCR reads via MiXCR and lists one record per CDR3 protein. This repertoire shows about 770,000 distinct CDR3 sequences, around 42% found once; its top ten account for approximately 4.4%. The sample consisted of blood. The receptors stem from a girl aged 10 to 17 with multiple sclerosis.

This rearrangement joins TRBV5-1 to TRBJ1-1, with a tentative D call TRBD1 (5 bases). This CDR3 contains 15 residues. Germline CDR1 SGHRS, CDR2 YFSETQ. The V gene lost 2 bases and the J gene lost 3 bases, with 14 bases spanning the gap. In DNA form, the CDR3 reads TGCGCCAGCAGCTTCGCCCAGGGATTAGACACTGAAGCTTTCTTT. It yields the protein CASSFAQGLDTEAFF.

The chain couples TRBV6-6 to TRBJ1-1; D gene ambiguous. The CDR3 contains 14 residues. Deletions cut 0 bases from V and 4 bases from J, with 9 bases between. Germline CDR1 reads MNHNY; CDR2 reads SVGAGI (reference sequence). The CDR3 loop is CASSYSSLATEAFF. The DNA for the CDR3 is TGTGCCAGCAGTTACTCCTCCCTGGCCACTGAAGCTTTCTTT.

This chain's CDR3 is CASSLTVVHFYEQYF. In nucleotides, the CDR3 is TGTGCCAGCAGCTTAACGGTCGTACACTTCTACGAGCAGTACTTC. V is TRBV7-2 and J is TRBJ2-7; D is uncertain. CDR3 length: 15 residues. V was pared by 2 bases and J by 3 bases, with 14 bases between. Germline CDR1 SGHTA, CDR2 FQGNSA.

This clonotype was detected only a few times. This chain connects TRBV27 to TRBJ2-5; tentatively, D is TRBD1 (6 bases). Germline CDR1 reads MNHEY; CDR2 reads SMNVEV (reference sequence). This CDR3 is 16 amino acids long. V lost 3 bases and J lost 11, with 25 bases in between. The CDR3 bases are TGTGCCAGCAGTTTTTGGAGCGGTTTAGGGGGTAATGAGCAGTACTTC. Its protein product is CASSFWSGLGGNEQYF.

This clonotype was recorded a few times. This sequence joins TRBV6-5 and TRBJ1-4, with D hard to call. With 2 bases removed from V and 0 bases from J, the gap between germline ends came to 10 bases. The germline CDR1 and CDR2 sequences are MNHEY and SVGAGI. This CDR3 has 16 amino acids. CDR3 residues: CASSYSPITTNEKLFF. CDR3 DNA sequence: TGTGCCAGCAGTTACAGCCCGATAACAACTAATGAAAAACTGTTTTTT.

The chain carries TRBV7-2 and TRBJ2-6; D is undetermined. Trimming removed 7 bases from V and 2 bases from J, with 15 bases in between. CDR1 SGHTA and CDR2 FQGNSA come from the germline V gene. This CDR3 has 16 amino acids. CDR3 amino acids: CASTSEPGTGANVLTF. For the CDR3, the DNA is TGTGCCAGCACCTCTGAGCCAGGAACTGGGGCCAACGTCCTGACTTTC.

The chain carries TRBV6-2 or TRBV6-3 and TRBJ1-4; D uncertain. CDR1 and CDR2 from the germline V gene are MNHEY and SVGEGT. Trimming cost V 6 bases and J 7 bases, with 18 bases left between them. This CDR3 is built from 15 residues. CDR3 DNA sequence: TGTGCCAGCAGCTTCGGACTCCCTCAAGGTGAAAAACTGTTTTTT. Translation gives CASSFGLPQGEKLFF.

The chain joins TRBV30 to TRBJ2-1, with TRBD2 matching over 10 bases. CDR3 size: 14 residues. CDR1 is GTSNPN and CDR2 is SVGIG in the germline V gene (reference sequence). After removal of 5 bases from V and 5 bases from J, the junction contained 6 bases not matched to a gene. The CDR3 DNA reads TGTGCCTGGTTGAGCGGGAGGGGAGACAATGAGCAGTTCTTC. Its translation is CAWLSGRGDNEQFF.

V is TRBV20-1 and J is TRBJ2-3; 7 nucleotides match TRBD2. The CDR3 totals 16 residues. Germline V gene lookup returns CDR1 DFQATT and CDR2 SNEGSKA (reference sequence). With V trimmed by 1 base and J by 5 bases, 12 bases remained unmatched. As DNA, the CDR3 is TGCAGTGCTAGAGGGGACCAGCGGGGTCGGGGAGATACGCAGTATTTT. This encodes CSARGDQRGRGDTQYF.

For the CDR3, the DNA is TGTGCCAGCACGAGGGTTCCCACCGGGGAGCTGTTTTTT. Amino acid sequence: CASTRVPTGELFF. The chain combines TRBV9 with TRBJ2-2; D perhaps matches TRBD2 (5 bases). Germline V gene sequence: CDR1 SGDLS, CDR2 YYNGEE. The CDR3 has 13 residues. V lost 6 bases and J lost 4, with 10 bases in between.

The rearrangement uses TRBV28 and TRBJ2-7; 7 bases are a match to TRBD1. V trimming: 6 bases; J trimming: 5 bases; junction bases outside the gene matches: 13. This CDR3 comprises 15 residues. CDR1 and CDR2 (germline): MDHEN, SYDVKM. CDR3 amino acids: CASSNTDRVMHEQYF. The CDR3 DNA is TGTGCCAGCAGCAACACAGACAGGGTCATGCACGAGCAGTACTTC. The whole variable domain, filled in from reference TRBV28 and TRBJ2-7, reads DVKVTQSSRYLVKRTGEKVFLECVQDMDHENMFWYRQDPGLGLRLIYFSYDVKMKEKGDIPEGYSVSREKKERFSLILESASTNQTSMYLCASSNTDRVMHEQYFGPGTRLTVT.

This clonotype was counted a few times. V and J are TRBV7-2 and TRBJ2-5; D is unresolved. CDR1 SGHTA and CDR2 FQGNSA come from the germline V gene. V lost 1 base to trimming and J lost 2 bases, with 11 bases between them. The CDR3 is 15 amino acids. The CDR3 coding sequence is TGTGCCAGCAGCTTAGTAGGCCCAGATCAAGAGACCCAGTACTTC. Translated: CASSLVGPDQETQYF.

V usage is TRBV12-3 or TRBV12-4 and J usage is TRBJ2-7, with 14 bases lining up with TRBD2. This CDR3 contains 14 residues. Germline trimming cut 8 bases from V and 5 bases from J; bases unmatched to any gene: 5. CDR3 amino acids: CASRTGLAGDEQYV. The DNA of the CDR3 is TGTGCCAGCCGAACGGGACTAGCGGGGGACGAGCAGTACGTC.

V is TRBV3-1 and J is TRBJ1-5, with a weak D call TRBD1 (5 bases). CDR1 is LGHDT and CDR2 is YNNKEL in the germline V gene (reference sequence). CDR3 length equals 15 residues. Trimming removed 3 bases from V and 5 bases from J, with 14 bases in between. The CDR3 nucleotides are TGTGCCAGCAGCCAGGTACCCGGGGGGGATCAGCCCCAGCATTTT. Translated, it gives CASSQVPGGDQPQHF.

V is TRBV28 and J is TRBJ2-1, with 8 positions matching TRBD1. The ends lost 3 bases at V and 9 bases at J; junction bases unmatched: 4. The CDR3 has 13 residues. The V gene's germline CDR1 is MDHEN and CDR2 SYDVKM. CDR3 coding DNA: TGTGCCAGCAGTTTTCAGGGGGCCGGTGAGCAGTTCTTC. Residues: CASSFQGAGEQFF.

This clonotype was observed a single time. The chain couples TRBV6-6 to TRBJ1-2; no clear D. Germline lookup yields CDR1 MNHNY and CDR2 SVGAGI (reference sequence). V shed 2 bases and J shed 5 bases, with 15 bases lying between them. There are 15 residues in the CDR3. The CDR3 here is CASSYDQAGHYGYTF. Here the CDR3 DNA reads TGTGCCAGCAGTTACGACCAAGCAGGCCATTATGGCTACACCTTC.

This clonotype showed up just a few times. The chain recombines TRBV5-1 with TRBJ2-3, with 8 bases lining up with TRBD2. Germline V gene sequence: CDR1 SGHRS, CDR2 YFSETQ. There are 15 residues in the CDR3. Unmatched junction bases numbered 8, after V lost 3 bases and J lost 5 bases. The CDR3 sequence is CASSWEMLAGDTQYF. The CDR3 nucleotides are TGCGCCAGCAGCTGGGAGATGCTAGCGGGAGATACGCAGTATTTT.